This TCR beta chain was profiled in a study of vaccination effects on CD4 cells after COVID-19. At the level of the study: Participants received two doses of either the BNT162b2 or mRNA-1273 vaccine.

Broader study findings: Pronounced clonal contraction occurred in clones induced by infection and by vaccine late after vaccination.

J was trimmed by 3 bases and V by 7 bases; bases with no gene match: 4. This CDR3 spans 13 amino acids. CDR1 is SGHVS, CDR2 FQNEAQ, per germline. Profiled with immunoSEQ multiplex PCR; TCRdb holds only in-frame clones, not every one. The data show around 25,000 clones, 70% to 75% seen once. Prior to sequencing, the ViraFEST assay stimulated PBMC with viral peptide pools, which expanded the antigen-specific CD4+ T cells. Upon completion of around 9 days in culture, CD4+ T cells were isolated. None of these healthy vaccinees had been infected with SARS-CoV-2 before vaccination. As for this clone: Its antigen is as yet unknown.

The material sequenced was CD4+ T cells from PBMCs cultured with SARS-CoV-2 spike peptides, taken before COVID-19 vaccination. The rearrangement links TRBV7-8 to TRBJ2-7, with 9 bases matching TRBD1. The sequence derives from a human donor who received a COVID-19 vaccine. CDR3 nucleotide sequence: TGTGCCAGCATCCCGGGACAGGGCTACGAGCAGTACTTC. It specifies CASIPGQGYEQYF.